This entry features one T cell receptor beta chain sequence. The germline gives CDR1 LGHDT, CDR2 YNNKEL (reference sequence). J lost 3 bases, V lost 3 bases, and 3 bases had no gene match. The CDR3 has 15 amino acids. Seattle enrolled patients during active infection and tracked them longitudinally. This sample was taken from a study of blood T cell repertoires in COVID-19. Only in-frame clones appear in the TCRdb table, and some are missing; sequencing was by immunoSEQ multiplex PCR. The table shows 250,000 or so clones, with about 87% occurring only once. Sequencing was carried out using peripheral blood. The genes are TRBV3-1 (or the pseudogene TRBV3-2) and TRBJ1-5; 9 bases agree with TRBD1. This receptor was identified in a woman aged 60 to 75 with COVID-19, enrolled during active disease. This chain's CDR3 is CASSQTGGLNQPQHF. In DNA form, the CDR3 reads TGTGCCAGCAGCCAGACAGGGGGTCTCAATCAGCCCCAGCATTTT.